This passage covers 25 T cell receptor beta chains from one sample sequenced in a study of T cell repertoires and HLA-DP antigens. Antigen specificity for these receptors is unknown. Clones were sequenced by immunoSEQ multiplex PCR, and TCRdb holds only the in-frame ones, with some missing. This table has around 110,000 clones, 92% appearing once. The source material was CD4+ T cells from PBMCs. These receptors all stem from a woman aged 18-29 years in good health and CMV-seronegative.

This clone was observed a single time. The rearrangement uses TRBV27 and TRBJ2-5, with 15 nucleotides matching TRBD2. The CDR3 length is 15 residues. Germline V gene sequence: CDR1 MNHEY, CDR2 SMNVEV (reference sequence). V was clipped by 5 bases and J by 2 bases; unmatched bases: 0. The CDR3 nucleotides read TGTGCCAGCAGTGGACTAGCGGGAGGGCAAGAGACCCAGTACTTC. Translating it yields CASSGLAGGQETQYF.

The CDR3 nucleotides read TGTGCCAGCACCGAGAGGACAGGGTCCTACGAGCAGTACGTC. Protein: CASTERTGSYEQYV. This sequence joins TRBV21-1 and TRBJ2-7; whether TRBD1, the table's D call, matches the DNA was not checked. TRBV21-1 is deemed a pseudogene. This CDR3 region has 14 residues.

This clone was observed once. The chain couples TRBV5-4 to TRBJ1-4, with a weak D call TRBD1 (6 bases). V lost 2 bases and J lost 4, with 9 bases in between. The germline V gene has CDR1 SGHNT and CDR2 YYREEE (reference sequence). This CDR3 comprises 14 residues. CDR3 coding DNA: TGTGCCAGCAGCTTCGGACAGCATAATGAAAAACTGTTTTTT. Its translation is CASSFGQHNEKLFF.

The rearrangement uses TRBV28 and TRBJ1-6; the D is unclear. The CDR3 has 17 amino acids. Germline V CDR1 and CDR2: MDHEN, SYDVKM. V shed 3 bases and J shed 7 bases, with 19 bases lying between them. The CDR3 coding sequence is TGTGCCAGCAGTTTTTCCGCTGCAGTTCTATGGAATTCACCCCTCCACTTT. It is translated as CASSFSAAVLWNSPLHF.

The genes are TRBV7-2 and TRBJ2-5, with D perhaps matching TRBD1 or TRBD2 (5 bases each). There are 15 residues in the CDR3. In germline, CDR1 is SGHTA, CDR2 FQGNSA. Trimming removed 3 bases at V and 1 base at J, with 12 bases between. DNA for the CDR3: TGTGCCAGCAGCTTCCGGGGACGGTTCCAAGAGACCCAGTACTTC. Translation gives CASSFRGRFQETQYF.

V gene TRBV27 combines with J gene TRBJ2-1; D is possibly TRBD1 or TRBD2 (5 bases each). V dropped 6 bases and J dropped 4 bases, with 19 bases sitting between them. The CDR3 loop spans 16 amino acids. Germline assignment: CDR1 MNHEY and CDR2 SMNVEV (reference sequence). The DNA for the CDR3 is TGTGCCAGCAGCGTACAGGACGGGGTACTTTACAATGAGCAGTTCTTC. It encodes CASSVQDGVLYNEQFF.

The CDR3 DNA reads as TGTGCAGGAGGATGGGGGGGCCAAACAGATACGCAGTATTTT. Its protein product is CAGGWGGQTDTQYF. The chain has TRBV7-2 and TRBJ2-3; D may be TRBD2 (7 bases). The V gene's germline CDR1 is SGHTA and CDR2 FQGNSA. The CDR3 extends over 14 amino acids.

The gene calls are TRBV5-6 and TRBJ2-7, with no clear D. V was trimmed by 3 bases and J by 5 bases, leaving 6 bases between them. This CDR3 spans 11 amino acids. Germline values: CDR1 SGHDT, CDR2 YYEEEE. The DNA for the CDR3 is TGTGCCAGCAGCTCCCTAGACGAGCAGTACTTC. It specifies CASSSLDEQYF.

The chain uses TRBV18 and TRBJ2-5; TRBD2 matches 7 bases. Germline lookup yields CDR1 KGHSH and CDR2 LQKENI. This CDR3 has 14 amino acids. With V trimmed by 0 bases and J by 4 bases, 2 bases remained unmatched. CDR3 region: CASSPPGGGETQYF. CDR3 bases: TGTGCCAGCTCACCACCGGGCGGGGGAGAGACCCAGTACTTC.

This chain uses TRBV2 with TRBJ2-7; D is uncertain. V lost 5 bases to trimming and J lost 3 bases, with 14 bases between them. From germline, CDR1 is SNHLY and CDR2 FYNNEI. The CDR3 consists of 14 residues. The CDR3 sequence: CASSFRLRNYEQYV. The CDR3 DNA follows: TGTGCCAGCAGTTTCCGCTTGCGGAACTACGAGCAGTACGTC.

The V and J genes are TRBV5-1 and TRBJ1-4; 9 bases are shared with TRBD1. The CDR3 covers 15 residues. The V segment lost 2 bases and the J segment 7 bases; nucleotides outside the gene matches: 6. Germline lookup yields CDR1 SGHRS and CDR2 YFSETQ. CDR3 nucleotide sequence: TGCGCCAGCAGCTTATTACAGGGGGCCGGTGAAAAACTGTTTTTT. It encodes CASSLLQGAGEKLFF.

The J gene is TRBJ1-3, the V gene TRBV9; the D is unclear. Trimming left V 0 bases short and J 0 bases short, with 10 bases between. This CDR3 region has 16 residues. In germline, CDR1 is SGDLS, CDR2 YYNGEE. CDR3 protein: CASSVAMAGSGNTIYF. The DNA of the CDR3 is TGTGCCAGCAGCGTAGCTATGGCAGGCTCTGGAAACACCATATATTTT.

The chain employs TRBV7-9 and TRBJ1-6; D is undetermined. This CDR3 has 13 amino acids. Germline V gene data show CDR1 as SEHNR and CDR2 as FQNEAQ (reference sequence). V was pared by 1 base and J by 10 bases, with 8 bases between. DNA of the CDR3: TGTGCCAGCAGCTTAGAAGGAGTATCACCCCTCCACTTT. Encoded protein: CASSLEGVSPLHF.

V and J are TRBV7-9 and TRBJ2-7; 7 bases are a match to TRBD2. With 3 bases clipped from V and 0 bases from J, the junction kept 8 bases outside the gene matches. The germline CDR1 and CDR2 sequences are SEHNR and FQNEAQ (reference sequence). There are 16 residues in the CDR3. The CDR3 sequence: CASSLPASGSSYEQYF. The CDR3 nucleotides are TGTGCCAGCAGCTTGCCTGCTAGCGGAAGCTCCTACGAGCAGTACTTC.

The chain uses TRBV4-2 and TRBJ2-7, with a tentative D call TRBD1 (5 bases). This CDR3 region has 15 residues. Germline V gene data show CDR1 as LGHNA and CDR2 as YNFKEQ. Deletions cut 2 bases from V and 2 bases from J, with 13 bases between. Here the CDR3 reads CASSQNGAIAYEQYF. The CDR3 coding sequence is TGTGCCAGCAGCCAAAATGGGGCCATAGCCTACGAGCAGTACTTC.

This chain joins TRBV4-3 and TRBJ1-2; D call uncertain. The V end was cut by 0 bases, the J end by 8 bases, with 13 bases between. Germline values: CDR1 LGHNA, CDR2 YSLEER. The CDR3 totals 14 residues. The CDR3 nucleotides read TGCGCCAGCAGCCAAGATGCCGGACGGGGAGGCTACACCTTC. Its translation: CASSQDAGRGGYTF.

In this sample, this clone turned up once. The chain combines TRBV7-8 with TRBJ2-5; 8 bases are shared with TRBD2. The CDR3 extends over 17 amino acids. The V gene end was trimmed by 2 bases and the J gene end by 0 bases; junction bases not matched to a gene: 8. CDR1 is SGHVS and CDR2 is FQNEAQ in the germline V gene. The CDR3 spells CASSLRPGGVYQETQYF. CDR3 nucleotides: TGTGCCAGCAGCTTACGTCCGGGGGGGGTCTACCAAGAGACCCAGTACTTC.

This chain connects TRBV10-2 to TRBJ2-2; D might be TRBD2 (5 bases). Germline assignment: CDR1 WSHSY and CDR2 SAAADI. The CDR3 contains 17 residues. Trimming removed 3 bases at V and 4 bases at J, with 18 bases between. The CDR3 region has the DNA TGCGCCAGCAGTGAATCTTTGTGGGGAGCGAGCACCGGGGAGCTGTTTTTT. This gives the protein CASSESLWGASTGELFF.

V is TRBV5-1 and J is TRBJ2-7; tentatively, D is TRBD1 or TRBD2 (5 bases each). Germline V gives CDR1 SGHRS, CDR2 YFSETQ. The CDR3 is 14 amino acids. V lost 5 bases and J lost 4, with 16 bases in between. The CDR3 coding sequence is TGCGCCAGCAGGGGAGTAGGGGCTGGGTACGAGCAGTACTTC. Translation: CASRGVGAGYEQYF.

V is TRBV4-3 and J is TRBJ1-6, with D possibly TRBD1 on 6 matching bases. The V end was cut by 6 bases, the J end by 7 bases, with 22 bases between. The CDR3 is made up of 17 amino acids. CDR1 is LGHNA and CDR2 is YSLEER in the germline V gene. The CDR3 protein is CASRQKPEDRENSPLHF. CDR3 bases: TGCGCCAGCAGGCAAAAACCGGAGGACAGAGAGAATTCACCCCTCCACTTT.

The V call is TRBV4-1, the J call TRBJ2-3; possible D gene TRBD2, 5 bases. V was pared by 3 bases and J by 6 bases, with 22 bases between. The CDR3 has 17 residues. Germline CDR1 and CDR2: MGHRA and YSYEKL. Here the CDR3 DNA reads TGCGCCAGCAGCCACCCCTGGCGGGCGGGCCCTAAGGATACGCAGTATTTT. Protein: CASSHPWRAGPKDTQYF.

V gene TRBV5-6 combines with J gene TRBJ2-5, with 9 bases matching TRBD2. The CDR3 covers 17 residues. V lost 4 bases, J lost 2 bases, and 12 bases stayed unmatched. Germline V gives CDR1 SGHDT, CDR2 YYEEEE. The chain's CDR3 is CASSQRMASGAQETQYF. CDR3 bases: TGTGCCAGCAGCCAACGTATGGCTAGCGGGGCTCAAGAGACCCAGTACTTC.

The chain joins TRBV7-6 to TRBJ2-7, with unresolved D. The CDR3 totals 15 residues. CDR1 and CDR2 from the germline V gene are SGHVS and FNYEAQ. The V gene lost 3 bases and the J gene lost 3 bases, with 15 bases spanning the gap. The CDR3 DNA is TGTGCCAGCAGCTTGATAGGGAATGGGGACTACGAGCAGTACGTC. Translated: CASSLIGNGDYEQYV.

This chain connects TRBV18 to TRBJ1-1; TRBD1 aligns across 7 bases. The CDR3 has 12 residues. V dropped 4 bases and J dropped 6; count of bases not matched to a gene: 2. The germline V gene has CDR1 KGHSH and CDR2 LQKENI. CDR3 coding DNA: TGTGCCAGCTCACAAGGGGGCCCTGAAGCTTTCTTT. It specifies CASSQGGPEAFF. The full variable domain, rest sourced from reference TRBV18 and TRBJ1-1, is NAGVMQNPRHLVRRRGQEARLRCSPMKGHSHVYWYRQLPEEGLKFMVYLQKENIIDESGMPKERFSAEFPKEGPSILRIQQVVRGDSAAYFCASSQGGPEAFFGQGTRLTVV.

The gene calls are TRBV6-1 and TRBJ1-6; D is undetermined. The germline V gene has CDR1 MNHNS and CDR2 SASEGT. The V and J ends lost 10 bases and 5 bases respectively, with 15 bases between them. The CDR3 is made up of 14 amino acids. The CDR3 sequence is CATYSGRHNSPLHF. In DNA form, the CDR3 reads TGTGCCACGTACTCAGGACGGCATAATTCACCCCTCCACTTT.